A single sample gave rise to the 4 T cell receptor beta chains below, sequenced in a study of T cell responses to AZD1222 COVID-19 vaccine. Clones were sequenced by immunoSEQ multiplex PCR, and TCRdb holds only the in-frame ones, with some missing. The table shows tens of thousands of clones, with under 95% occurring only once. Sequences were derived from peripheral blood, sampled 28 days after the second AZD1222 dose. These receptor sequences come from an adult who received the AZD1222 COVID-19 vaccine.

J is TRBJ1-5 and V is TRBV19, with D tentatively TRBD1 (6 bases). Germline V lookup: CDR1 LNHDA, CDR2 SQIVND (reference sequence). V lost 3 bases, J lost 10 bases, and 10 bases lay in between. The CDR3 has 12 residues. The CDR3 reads CASSITGLPQHF. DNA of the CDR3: TGTGCCAGTAGTATTACAGGGTTACCCCAGCATTTT. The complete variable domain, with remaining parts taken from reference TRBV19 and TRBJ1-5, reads DGGITQSPKYLFRKEGQNVTLSCEQNLNHDAMYWYRQDPGQGLRLIYYSQIVNDFQKGDIAEGYSVSREKKESFPLTVTSAQKNPTAFYLCASSITGLPQHFGDGTRLSIL.

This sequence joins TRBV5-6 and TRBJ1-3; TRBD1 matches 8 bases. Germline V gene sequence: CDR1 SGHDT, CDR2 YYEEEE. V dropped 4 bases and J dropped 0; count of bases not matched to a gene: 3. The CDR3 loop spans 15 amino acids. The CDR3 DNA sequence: TGTGCCAGCAGCCAGGGGGCCTTCTCTGGAAACACCATATATTTT. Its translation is CASSQGAFSGNTIYF.

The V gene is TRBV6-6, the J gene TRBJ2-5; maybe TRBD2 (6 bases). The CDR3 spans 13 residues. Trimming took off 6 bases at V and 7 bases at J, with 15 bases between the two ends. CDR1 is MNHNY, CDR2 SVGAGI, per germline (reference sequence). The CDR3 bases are TGTGCCAGCAGCCGGGGGACTGTAGGGACCCAGTACTTC. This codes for CASSRGTVGTQYF.

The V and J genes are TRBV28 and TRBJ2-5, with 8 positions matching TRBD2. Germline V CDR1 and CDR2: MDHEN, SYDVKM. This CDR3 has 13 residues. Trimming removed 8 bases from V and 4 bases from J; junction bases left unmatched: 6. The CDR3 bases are TGTGCCAGCGGAACTAGCGGTCGAGAGACCCAGTACTTC. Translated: CASGTSGRETQYF. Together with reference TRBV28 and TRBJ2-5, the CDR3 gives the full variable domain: DVKVTQSSRYLVKRTGEKVFLECVQDMDHENMFWYRQDPGLGLRLIYFSYDVKMKEKGDIPEGYSVSREKKERFSLILESASTNQTSMYLCASGTSGRETQYFGPGTRLLVL.